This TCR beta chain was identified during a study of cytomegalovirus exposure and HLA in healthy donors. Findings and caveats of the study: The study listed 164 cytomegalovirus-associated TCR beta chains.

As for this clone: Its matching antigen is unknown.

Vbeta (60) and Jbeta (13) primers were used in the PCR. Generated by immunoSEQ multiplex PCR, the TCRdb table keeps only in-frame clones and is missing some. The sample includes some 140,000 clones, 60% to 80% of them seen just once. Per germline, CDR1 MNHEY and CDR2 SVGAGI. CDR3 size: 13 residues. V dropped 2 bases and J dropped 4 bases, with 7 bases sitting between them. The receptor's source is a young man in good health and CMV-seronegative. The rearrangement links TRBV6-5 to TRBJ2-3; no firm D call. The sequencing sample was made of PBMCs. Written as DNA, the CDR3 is TGTGCCAGCAGTTACCGAATAGCAGATACGCAGTATTTT. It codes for CASSYRIADTQYF.